This entry concerns a single T cell receptor (beta chain). Which antigen it targets is not known. Base qualities were left out, and no much larger clone turns up one base away. V is shortened by 0 bases, J by 2 bases, and the region joining them spans 11 bases. Per the germline V gene (reference sequence), SEHNR is the CDR1 and FQNEAQ is the CDR2. The CDR3 runs 15 amino acids, cysteine and phenylalanine included. Only the CDR3 DNA is retained, 45 bases long and in frame from the first base. This sample was included in a study of blood T cells in healthy people across ages (dated by TCRdb to between 2015 and 2016). About the study as a whole: In model experiments, roughly one uniquely barcoded TCR beta cDNA molecule per two T cells was captured by template switching. Four age groups were formed from the donors: young (average approximately 15 years), middle-aged (just under 40), aged (roughly 58) and long-lived (about 80). Using deep sequencing normalized with unique cDNA molecular identifiers, the study measured how TCR beta repertoire diversity changes with age. Two additional independent replicas of 1 million unique cDNA reads from the same blood draw were analyzed for two donors (one aged 18 to 30 and one aged 80 or older). To avoid experimental bias, donors of different ages were spread randomly across the sequencing lanes.

Beyond this particular receptor, the publication reports: As age increased, observed TCR beta diversity per million T cells dropped in a roughly linear way, and a significant reduction was already evident by age about 40. Compared with the aged group, the long-lived group had more naive CD4+ T cells, fewer expanded clones and increased TCR diversity, suggesting age selection. Observed TCR beta diversity correlated strongly with the percentage of naive T cells measured by flow cytometry. Because donor CMV infection status was unknown, age-related changes in expanded clonotypes were potentially confounded. Conclusive comparison of naive and antigen-experienced compartments was prevented by the profiling of bulk unsorted PBMCs. Estimates of total diversity from one million sequenced T cells were regarded as lower bounds and underestimates.

The donors were roughly 39 Caucasian individuals from Russia, aged 6 to 90 years, who were systemically healthy. Ten milliliters of peripheral blood were drawn from each donor into EDTA-treated Vacutainer tubes. PBMCs were isolated by Ficoll-Paque density-gradient centrifugation, with at least 6 million obtained per sample. Trizol reagent was used to extract total RNA from the PBMCs, yielding at least 6 micrograms per sample. For every donor, flow cytometry on a PBMC aliquot measured the percentage of naive CD45RAhigh/CD27high T cells. Library creation used 5' RACE. Sequencer: Illumina HiSeq 2500. A second PCR of roughly 7 to 11 cycles was performed with a sample-barcoded 5' primer and a J-beta primer mix. A unique molecular identifier was introduced onto each TCR beta cDNA molecule by a template-switch 5' adaptor carrying 12 random nucleotides. At least 2.5 million CDR3-containing paired-end reads were obtained from each sample. All of the RNA was converted into first-strand cDNA using the Mint cDNA synthesis kit, with a TRBC-specific oligonucleotide serving as the primer. Following uracil-DNA glycosylase treatment, a first 18-cycle PCR with universal primers M1SS and BC2_uni_R was performed on all cDNA. The study's processing was this. For normalization, 1 million high-quality reads, each with a distinct molecular identifier, were randomly selected from each sample. Instead of being binned into consensus sequences, reads with shared molecular identifiers were discarded. MiTCR, run with a Q25 quality threshold and the strictest error-elimination algorithm, handled CDR3 identification, clonotype clustering and error correction. A nonparametric unseen species model with Euler transformation was used to estimate a lower bound on total TCR beta diversity. TCRdb reprocessing: public reads trimmed at Q25 with fastp, clones called with MiXCR, in-frame beta chains kept. When rows share a CDR3 protein, they turn into one entry using the most common DNA and genes. TCRdb's processing, not the authors' own work, is the source of the V and J calls. In this sample the table shows about a million distinct CDR3 sequences, about 51% of which occur a single time. The ten top clones hold 20% to 25% of the sample.

The source of this sequence is a woman aged 55-75 years in good health. The chain is encoded by TRBV7-9 joined to TRBJ2-7; a confident D gene designation cannot be given. Material: blood. CDR3 sequence: CASSLAPPGTYEQYF. The bases are TGTGCCAGCAGCTTAGCGCCCCCCGGAACCTACGAGCAGTACTTC.